The present TCR beta chain was sequenced within a study of blood T cell repertoires in COVID-19. Study overall: T cells, B-cell-depleted T cells, or PBMCs supplied cDNA or gDNA.

With V trimmed by 3 bases and J by 4 bases, 16 bases remained unmatched. CDR1 is KGHDR, CDR2 SFDVKD, per germline. The CDR3 extends over 19 amino acids. Sequencing used immunoSEQ multiplex PCR; TCRdb keeps in-frame clones, though not all of them. Seen here are about 42,000 clones, 85% to 90% observed once, and the top ten hold 9%. The sample consisted of peripheral blood. V usage is TRBV24-1 and J usage is TRBJ1-2; 10 nucleotides agree with TRBD1. This sequence was found in a man aged 25-45 years with active or convalescent COVID-19. The CDR3 protein is CATSDPQPGQGPLGYGYTF. Written as DNA, the CDR3 is TGTGCCACCAGTGATCCCCAACCGGGACAGGGGCCCTTAGGCTATGGCTACACCTTC.